The clone carrying this T cell receptor (beta chain) was picked up a small number of times. The antigen is not known. This specimen comes from a study of T cell repertoires in cytomegalovirus infection. Study summary: In the study, CMV epitopes included recently identified HLA-C-restricted and well-studied HLA-B-restricted ones. It was the public TCR beta signatures that indicated both CMV infection and matching HLA type.

Each CDR3 protein is one row after TCRdb ran MiXCR on the reads. Of about 270,000 distinct CDR3 sequences detected, roughly a fifth appear once; the ten largest clones hold 15% to 20%. Whole-study results and caveats: The cumulative frequency of public TCR beta families identified carriers of CMV plus the relevant HLA.

Germline V CDR1 and CDR2: MNHEY, SVGAGI. The germline V and J ends were trimmed by 5 bases and 3 bases, with 12 bases remaining between them. CDR3 length: 14 amino acids. The specimen was cultured PBMCs, collected from culture after CMV antigen stimulation. The gene calls are TRBV6-5 and TRBJ2-3; no firm D call. The clonotype was recovered from a human donor in good health (CMV status not recorded). Some clones in this sample may be carry-over from other donors' samples. For the CDR3, the DNA is TGTGCCAGCAGTAACGCCCCGTTTACAGATACGCAGTATTTT. Protein sequence: CASSNAPFTDTQYF.